Sequencing of this TCR beta chain was carried out in a study of blood T cell repertoires in COVID-19. The overall study: The study drew acute and convalescent COVID-19 samples from the United States, Italy and Spain.

V was pared by 6 bases and J by 5 bases, with 12 bases of the junction left unmatched. The CDR3 length is 15 residues. Germline values: CDR1 MDHEN, CDR2 SYDVKM. Seattle enrolled patients during active infection and tracked them longitudinally. Original processing methods: Amplification from reference gene primers served as the basis for estimated nucleated cell counts. The table came from immunoSEQ multiplex PCR; TCRdb's copy has only in-frame clones and leaves some out. D and trimming come from the DNA, and the V and J calls and clone size come from that table. Of fewer than 450,000 clones in the sample, about 91% were seen once.

The TCR was taken from a woman between 45 and 60 years old with COVID-19, enrolled during active disease. Sequencing was done on a sample of peripheral blood. V is TRBV28 and J is TRBJ2-5, with 7 bases lining up with TRBD1. The CDR3 DNA reads as TGTGCCAGCAGCTTCCTAGACAGGGTGGGGGAGACCCAGTACTTC. It yields the protein CASSFLDRVGETQYF.